The 19 T cell receptor beta chains below were found in one sample sequenced in a study of technical replicates of blood from a handful of donors. Here immunoSEQ multiplex PCR was the method, and the copy in TCRdb shows in-frame clones only, minus some. The sample includes approximately 81,000 clones, almost 96% of them seen just once. The material sequenced was T cells isolated from PBMCs. The receptors here all came from a human donor in good health.

This rearrangement joins TRBV5-1 to TRBJ2-6; a possible D gene is TRBD2 (6 bases). V was clipped by 0 bases and J by 2 bases, with 6 bases between them. The CDR3 has 15 amino acids. CDR1 is SGHRS, CDR2 YFSETQ, per germline. CDR3 sequence reads: CASSLGRAGANVLTF. For the CDR3, the DNA is TGCGCCAGCAGCTTGGGGAGGGCTGGGGCCAACGTCCTGACTTTC. The variable domain in full, completed from reference TRBV5-1 and TRBJ2-6, reads KAGVTQTPRYLIKTRGQQVTLSCSPISGHRSVSWYQQTPGQGLQFLFEYFSETQRNKGNFPGRFSGRQFSNSRSEMNVSTLELGDSALYLCASSLGRAGANVLTFGAGSRLTVL.

This clone was detected only a few times. This chain links TRBV5-1 with TRBJ2-1, with unresolved D. Per the germline V gene, CDR1 is SGHRS and CDR2 is YFSETQ. V was pared by 4 bases and J by 0 bases, with 8 bases between. The length of the CDR3 is 14 residues. This CDR3 is CASSPVSSYNEQFF. CDR3 sequence (DNA): TGCGCCAGCAGCCCGGTTAGCTCCTACAATGAGCAGTTCTTC.

The gene calls are TRBV7-9 and TRBJ2-3; D ambiguous. V was trimmed by 1 base and J by 3 bases, leaving 8 bases between them. This CDR3 has 14 residues. The V gene's germline CDR1 is SEHNR and CDR2 FQNEAQ (reference sequence). CDR3 in amino acids: CASSLVSRTDTQYF. CDR3 DNA: TGTGCCAGCAGCTTAGTTTCCCGTACAGATACGCAGTATTTT.

This clone has only a few counts. The gene calls are TRBV9 and TRBJ2-7; 7 bases match TRBD2. CDR3 size: 15 residues. The ends lost 0 bases at V and 5 bases at J; junction bases unmatched: 8. Germline CDR1 is SGDLS and CDR2 is YYNGEE. The CDR3 loop reads CASSVAGREDNEQYF. CDR3 sequence (DNA): TGTGCCAGCAGCGTAGCGGGTCGGGAGGACAACGAGCAGTACTTC.

The V gene is TRBV28, the J gene TRBJ2-7; the D is unclear. The CDR3 is made up of 14 amino acids. V was clipped by 2 bases and J by 3 bases, with 11 bases between them. Per germline, CDR1 MDHEN and CDR2 SYDVKM. Here the CDR3 reads CASSLLDEGYEQYF. The DNA of the CDR3 is TGTGCCAGCAGTTTACTAGATGAAGGCTACGAGCAGTACTTC.

This chain joins TRBV13 and TRBJ1-1; perhaps TRBD1 as D (5 bases). The germline V gene has CDR1 PRHDT and CDR2 FYEKMQ (reference sequence). This CDR3 has 11 amino acids. Trimming took 5 bases from V and 6 from J, leaving 7 bases between them. CDR3 nucleotides: TGTGCCAGCAGCGTCAGGGCTGAAGCTTTCTTT. As protein: CASSVRAEAFF.

This clone was counted a single time. The rearrangement uses TRBV25-1 and TRBJ2-5; 11 bases fit TRBD2. CDR3 length: 15 amino acids. Germline-derived CDR1 and CDR2 are MGHDK and SYGVNS. V trimming: 5 bases; J trimming: 5 bases; junction bases outside the gene matches: 7. As DNA, the CDR3 is TGTGCCAGCAGTCTAAGACTAGCGGGAAAGGAGACCCAGTACTTC. Residues: CASSLRLAGKETQYF.

The genes are TRBV29-1 and TRBJ2-5, with no clear D. The CDR3 consists of 11 residues. The V end lost 4 bases, the J end lost 5 bases, and 8 bases lay between the germline ends. Germline V gene data show CDR1 as SQVTM and CDR2 as ANQGSEA. CDR3 region: CSVGVRETQYF. In DNA, the CDR3 is TGCAGCGTTGGAGTTCGCGAGACCCAGTACTTC.

The gene calls are TRBV28 and TRBJ1-5; TRBD1 is a possible D gene (5 bases). Trimming removed 5 bases from V and 5 bases from J, with 16 bases in between. Looked up from germline, CDR1 is MDHEN and CDR2 is SYDVKM. This CDR3 contains 15 residues. The CDR3, as DNA: TGTGCCAGCAGTACTCCGGCGGGGGGTGATCAGCCCCAGCATTTT. Amino acid sequence: CASSTPAGGDQPQHF. Together with reference TRBV28 and TRBJ1-5, the CDR3 gives the full variable domain: DVKVTQSSRYLVKRTGEKVFLECVQDMDHENMFWYRQDPGLGLRLIYFSYDVKMKEKGDIPEGYSVSREKKERFSLILESASTNQTSMYLCASSTPAGGDQPQHFGDGTRLSIL.

V is TRBV19 and J is TRBJ2-7; D may be TRBD1 (6 bases). The CDR3 runs to 14 residues. The V and J ends lost 2 bases and 3 bases respectively, with 11 bases between them. CDR1 and CDR2 from the germline V gene are LNHDA and SQIVND (reference sequence). The CDR3 DNA reads as TGTGCCAGTAGTATACAGGGGAAGGACTACGAGCAGTACTTC. This sequence encodes CASSIQGKDYEQYF.

J is TRBJ1-1 and V is TRBV11-2; tentative D call: TRBD1 (5 bases). This CDR3 is built from 12 residues. V lost 4 bases to trimming and J lost 5 bases, with 8 bases between them. Germline V CDR1 and CDR2: SGHAT, FQNNGV. The CDR3 sequence is CASSYAGTEAFF. The CDR3 region has the DNA TGTGCCAGCAGCTACGCAGGGACTGAAGCTTTCTTT.

This clone appeared a single time. The chain uses TRBV15 and TRBJ2-5; D is perhaps TRBD1 (5 bases). CDR3 length: 15 residues. Germline V lookup: CDR1 LNHNV, CDR2 YYDKDF (reference sequence). V lost 1 base and J 2 bases, leaving 11 bases between the germline ends. Here the CDR3 DNA reads TGTGCCACCAGCAGAGGAGAGACAGTTCAAGAGACCCAGTACTTC. Amino acids: CATSRGETVQETQYF.

The CDR3 region has the DNA TGTGCCAGCAGCTTGGATAAGGGGACAGTTAGGCACGAGCAGTACTTC. Its translation: CASSLDKGTVRHEQYF. The chain links TRBV11-2 to TRBJ2-7, with 7 bases fitting TRBD1. The CDR3 length is 16 residues. Germline values: CDR1 SGHAT, CDR2 FQNNGV. Trimming took 3 bases from V and 5 from J; bases not matched to a gene: 13.

J is TRBJ2-7 and V is TRBV2, with D perhaps TRBD2 (5 bases). V lost 2 bases and J 3 bases, leaving 11 bases between the germline ends. The V gene's germline CDR1 is SNHLY and CDR2 FYNNEI. This CDR3 has 14 residues. The CDR3 bases are TGTGCCAGCAGTGAAAGGCTAGCTATCTACGAGCAGTACTTC. Protein: CASSERLAIYEQYF. Full variable domain (outside the CDR3, taken from reference TRBV2 and TRBJ2-7): EPEVTQTPSHQVTQMGQEVILRCVPISNHLYFYWYRQILGQKVEFLVSFYNNEISEKSEIFDDQFSVERPDGSNFTLKIRSTKLEDSAMYFCASSERLAIYEQYFGPGTRLTVT.

The rearrangement links TRBV6-5 to TRBJ1-5; D unresolved. Germline-derived CDR1 and CDR2 are MNHEY and SVGAGI. The CDR3 consists of 13 residues. V lost 2 bases and J 7 bases, leaving 9 bases between the germline ends. Written as DNA, the CDR3 is TGTGCCAGCAGTTACCGGGTTTTCCAGCCCCAGCATTTT. It specifies CASSYRVFQPQHF.

The chain combines TRBV27 with TRBJ2-1; 13 nucleotides match TRBD2. Germline values: CDR1 MNHEY, CDR2 SMNVEV (reference sequence). V shed 5 bases and J 9 bases; nucleotides not matched to a gene: 7. The CDR3 is 15 amino acids. CDR3 bases: TGTGCCAGCAGTCTAACTAGCGGGAGGGCCGGTGAGCAGTTCTTC. It specifies CASSLTSGRAGEQFF.

This sequence joins TRBV11-2 and TRBJ1-5, with TRBD1 matching 7 bases. The CDR3 contains 15 residues. Trimming cost V 1 base and J 3 bases; bases outside gene matches: 3. The V gene's germline CDR1 is SGHAT and CDR2 FQNNGV. CDR3 in amino acids: CASSLGGGVNQPQHF. CDR3 bases: TGTGCCAGCAGCTTAGGAGGGGGCGTCAATCAGCCCCAGCATTTT.

The rearrangement joins TRBV19 to TRBJ1-1, with TRBD1 matching 7 bases. The CDR3 extends over 14 amino acids. Germline-derived CDR1 and CDR2 are LNHDA and SQIVND (reference sequence). V trimming: 4 bases; J trimming: 0 bases; junction bases outside the gene matches: 2. This CDR3 reads CASSRGQLNTEAFF. CDR3 sequence (DNA): TGTGCCAGTAGTAGGGGACAGCTGAACACTGAAGCTTTCTTT. Filled out from reference TRBV19 and TRBJ1-1, the complete variable domain reads DGGITQSPKYLFRKEGQNVTLSCEQNLNHDAMYWYRQDPGQGLRLIYYSQIVNDFQKGDIAEGYSVSREKKESFPLTVTSAQKNPTAFYLCASSRGQLNTEAFFGQGTRLTVV.

The rearrangement links TRBV5-8 to TRBJ1-5, with TRBD1 identical over 7 bases. Germline values: CDR1 SGHTS, CDR2 YDEGEE. This CDR3 has 15 residues. V trimming: 3 bases; J trimming: 0 bases; junction bases outside the gene matches: 3. The CDR3 loop is CASSSGTDSNQPQHF. CDR3 bases: TGTGCCAGCAGCTCTGGGACAGATAGCAATCAGCCCCAGCATTTT.